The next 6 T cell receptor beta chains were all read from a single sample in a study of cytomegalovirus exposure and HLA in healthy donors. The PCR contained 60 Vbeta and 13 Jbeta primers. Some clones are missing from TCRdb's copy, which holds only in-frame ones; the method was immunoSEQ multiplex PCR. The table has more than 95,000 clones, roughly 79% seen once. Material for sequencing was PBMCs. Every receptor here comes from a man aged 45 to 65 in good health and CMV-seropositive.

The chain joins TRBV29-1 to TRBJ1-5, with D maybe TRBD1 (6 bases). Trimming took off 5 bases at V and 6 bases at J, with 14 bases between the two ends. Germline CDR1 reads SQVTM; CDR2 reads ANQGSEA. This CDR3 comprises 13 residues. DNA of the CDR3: TGCAGCGTTACCACAGGGTGGGGTCAGCCCCAGCATTTT. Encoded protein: CSVTTGWGQPQHF.

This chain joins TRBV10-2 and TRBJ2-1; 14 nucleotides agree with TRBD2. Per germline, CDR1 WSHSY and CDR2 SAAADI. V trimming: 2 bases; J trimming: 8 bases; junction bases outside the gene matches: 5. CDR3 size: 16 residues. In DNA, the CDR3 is TGCGCCAGCAGTGAGGGGACTAGCGGGAGAGGGTATGAGCAGTTCTTC. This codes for CASSEGTSGRGYEQFF.

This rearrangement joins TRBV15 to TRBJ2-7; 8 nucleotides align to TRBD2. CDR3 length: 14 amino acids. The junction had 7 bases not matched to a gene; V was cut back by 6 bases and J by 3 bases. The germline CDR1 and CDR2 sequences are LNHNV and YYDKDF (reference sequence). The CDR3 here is CATSREGGSYEQYF. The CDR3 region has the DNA TGTGCCACCAGTCGGGAGGGGGGCAGCTACGAGCAGTACTTC.

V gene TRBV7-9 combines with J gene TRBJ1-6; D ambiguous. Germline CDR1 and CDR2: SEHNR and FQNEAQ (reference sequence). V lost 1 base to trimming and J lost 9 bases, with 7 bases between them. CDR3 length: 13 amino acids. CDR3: CASSLDGGSPLHF. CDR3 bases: TGTGCCAGCAGCTTAGATGGCGGTTCACCCCTCCACTTT.

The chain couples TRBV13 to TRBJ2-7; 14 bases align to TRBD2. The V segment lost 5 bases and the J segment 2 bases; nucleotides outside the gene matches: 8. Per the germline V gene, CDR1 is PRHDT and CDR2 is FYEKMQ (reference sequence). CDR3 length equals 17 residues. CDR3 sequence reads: CASSDSRLAGGAYEQYF. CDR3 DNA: TGTGCCAGCAGCGACTCCCGACTAGCGGGAGGGGCCTACGAGCAGTACTTC. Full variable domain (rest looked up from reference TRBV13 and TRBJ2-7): AAGVIQSPRHLIKEKRETATLKCYPIPRHDTVYWYQQGPGQDPQFLISFYEKMQSDKGSIPDRFSAQQFSDYHSELNMSSLELGDSALYFCASSDSRLAGGAYEQYFGPGTRLTVT.

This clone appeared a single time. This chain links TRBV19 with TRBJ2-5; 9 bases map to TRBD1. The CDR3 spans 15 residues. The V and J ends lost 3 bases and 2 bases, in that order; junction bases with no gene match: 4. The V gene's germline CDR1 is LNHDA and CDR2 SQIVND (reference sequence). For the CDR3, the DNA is TGTGCCAGTAGTATGTCCGGGACAGGGCAAGAGACCCAGTACTTC. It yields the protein CASSMSGTGQETQYF.